These 17 T cell receptor beta chains were sequenced from one sample in a study of T cells after posttransplantation cyclophosphamide. Clones were sequenced by immunoSEQ multiplex PCR, and TCRdb holds only the in-frame ones, with some missing. Of 2,000 or so clones in the sample, around 80% were seen once. The sequenced sample consisted of CD8+ T cells sorted from bone marrow. Every receptor here comes from a woman aged 50 to 60 in good health and a related stem cell transplant donor.

Comments on this clone: Compared with germline, one end of the junction differs, possibly owing to a read error. The chain is built from TRBV5-6 and TRBJ2-3; possible D gene TRBD2, 5 bases. CDR3 length equals 15 residues. Germline CDR1 SGHDT, CDR2 YYEEEE. CDR3 DNA sequence: TGCGCCTGGAGCAGCGGCGAGCGGTACACAGATACGCAGTATTTT. It yields the protein CAWSSGERYTDTQYF.

The chain has TRBV28 and TRBJ2-1; unclear D gene. The V gene's germline CDR1 is MDHEN and CDR2 SYDVKM. The CDR3 sequence is 14 residues long. Trimming took off 5 bases at V and 0 bases at J, with 8 bases between the two ends. The CDR3 sequence is CASSRPSSYNEQFF. The CDR3 DNA reads as TGTGCCAGCAGTCGCCCTAGCTCCTACAATGAGCAGTTCTTC.

The chain uses TRBV6-1 and TRBJ2-5, with D maybe TRBD1 (6 bases). Per the germline V gene, CDR1 is MNHNS and CDR2 is SASEGT. V lost 8 bases and J 0 bases, leaving 10 bases between the germline ends. This CDR3 has 13 residues. CDR3 sequence: CASWGRDQETQYF. DNA for the CDR3: TGTGCCAGCTGGGGGCGGGACCAAGAGACCCAGTACTTC.

This clone was counted a single time. The chain has TRBV7-6 and TRBJ2-1; TRBD2 agrees at 8 bases. Per germline, CDR1 SGHVS and CDR2 FNYEAQ. The CDR3 totals 17 residues. V trimming: 4 bases; J trimming: 3 bases; junction bases outside the gene matches: 11. CDR3 sequence: CASSWETTGGYYNEQFF. The CDR3 DNA sequence: TGTGCCAGCAGCTGGGAAACGACGGGAGGGTACTACAATGAGCAGTTCTTC.

The CDR3 region has the DNA TGTGCCAGTAGTATACCTGAATCCGGGGTAATGAACACTGAAGCTTTCTTT. It codes for CASSIPESGVMNTEAFF. The rearrangement links TRBV19 to TRBJ1-1; D gene uncertain. The CDR3 spans 17 residues. CDR1 is LNHDA, CDR2 SQIVND, per germline (reference sequence). Trimming shortened V by 2 bases and J by 0 bases, and 16 bases separated the two germline ends.

Only a few counts were recorded for this clone. The gene calls are TRBV19 and TRBJ2-7; the D is unclear. Trimming took off 7 bases at V and 0 bases at J, with 13 bases between the two ends. The germline V gene has CDR1 LNHDA and CDR2 SQIVND (reference sequence). This CDR3 is 14 amino acids long. CDR3 sequence: CASKRGPDSYEQYF. The CDR3 bases are TGTGCCAGTAAACGCGGTCCCGACTCCTACGAGCAGTACTTC.

The chain has TRBV28 and TRBJ2-3, with D perhaps TRBD1 (6 bases). CDR1 and CDR2 (germline): MDHEN, SYDVKM. The CDR3 contains 13 residues. Trimming removed 7 bases at V and 6 bases at J, with 14 bases between. As DNA, the CDR3 is TGTGCCAGCAATGACCGGACAGCGGATACGCAGTATTTT. It translates to CASNDRTADTQYF.

The CDR3, as DNA: TGTGCCAGCAGTTTAACCTCCCAGGGGGAGACCCAGTACTTC. It yields the protein CASSLTSQGETQYF. The chain couples TRBV27 to TRBJ2-5, with D possibly being TRBD1 (6 bases). CDR1 and CDR2 (germline): MNHEY, SMNVEV (reference sequence). Trimming pared 2 bases from V and 5 bases from J, leaving 12 bases between. The length of the CDR3 is 14 residues.

V gene TRBV29-1 combines with J gene TRBJ1-2, with D tentatively TRBD1 (6 bases). CDR3 length: 13 amino acids. V gave up 6 bases and J gave up 2 bases, with 13 bases separating them. Germline V gives CDR1 SQVTM, CDR2 ANQGSEA. The CDR3 sequence: CSVEIQGNYGYTF. The CDR3 region has the DNA TGCAGCGTCGAAATACAGGGAAACTATGGCTACACCTTC.

This clone was seen a few times. The chain employs TRBV10-1 and TRBJ1-5; D is uncertain. The CDR3 is 13 amino acids. Trimming cost V 3 bases and J 7 bases, with 10 bases left between them. Germline assignment: CDR1 WNHNN and CDR2 SYGVQD (reference sequence). In DNA, the CDR3 is TGCGCCAGCAGTGAATCCGGGATCCAGCCCCAGCATTTT. Translating gives CASSESGIQPQHF.

This clone is labeled large. V gene TRBV19 combines with J gene TRBJ1-1; the D gene is possibly TRBD1 (6 bases). The germline gives CDR1 LNHDA, CDR2 SQIVND (reference sequence). The germline V and J ends were trimmed by 8 bases and 7 bases, with 11 bases remaining between them. The CDR3 consists of 11 residues. CDR3: CASDTGIEAFF. The CDR3 DNA sequence: TGTGCCAGTGATACAGGGATTGAAGCTTTCTTT.

The chain has TRBV15 and TRBJ2-7; 10 bases match TRBD2. The ends lost 3 bases at V and 0 bases at J; junction bases unmatched: 5. This CDR3 is built from 16 residues. CDR1 and CDR2 from the germline V gene are LNHNV and YYDKDF (reference sequence). As DNA, the CDR3 is TGTGCCACCAGCAGGCTAGCGGGAGACAGCTCCTACGAGCAGTACTTC. It is translated as CATSRLAGDSSYEQYF.

This chain joins TRBV9 and TRBJ2-1; D gene uncertain. V shed 2 bases and J shed 0 bases, with 9 bases lying between them. This CDR3 is built from 15 residues. In germline, CDR1 is SGDLS, CDR2 YYNGEE. CDR3 region: CASSVLAVSYNEQFF. In nucleotides, the CDR3 is TGTGCCAGCAGCGTCTTGGCTGTCTCCTACAATGAGCAGTTCTTC.

The V and J genes are TRBV6-4 and TRBJ1-2; D is perhaps TRBD1 (5 bases). Per the germline V gene, CDR1 is MRHNA and CDR2 is SNTAGT. V gave up 3 bases and J gave up 4 bases, with 12 bases separating them. This CDR3 region has 14 residues. DNA for the CDR3: TGTGCCAGCAGTGATCAGGTCGGGGGCTATGGCTACACCTTC. It encodes CASSDQVGGYGYTF.

This chain connects TRBV5-1 to TRBJ2-1; TRBD1 is a possible D gene (6 bases). Germline V gene lookup returns CDR1 SGHRS and CDR2 YFSETQ. The CDR3 covers 14 residues. V was cut by 2 bases and J by 7 bases, with 13 bases left in between. CDR3 DNA sequence: TGCGCCAGCAGCTTTAGGACCCAGGGGAATGAGCAGTTCTTC. It translates to CASSFRTQGNEQFF.

The chain employs TRBV19 and TRBJ2-5; D might be TRBD1 (6 bases). V dropped 6 bases and J dropped 0 bases, with 11 bases sitting between them. Germline V lookup: CDR1 LNHDA, CDR2 SQIVND (reference sequence). The CDR3 is 14 amino acids. The CDR3 here is CASSSTGYQETQYF. CDR3 coding DNA: TGTGCCAGTAGCTCGACAGGATACCAAGAGACCCAGTACTTC.

The sample holds one count of this clone. The J gene is TRBJ2-7, the V gene TRBV15; possible D gene TRBD1, 5 bases. V dropped 0 bases and J dropped 2 bases, with 11 bases sitting between them. Germline V gene sequence: CDR1 LNHNV, CDR2 YYDKDF (reference sequence). This CDR3 has 15 amino acids. The chain's CDR3 is CATSRESQETYEQYF. CDR3 sequence (DNA): TGTGCCACCAGCAGAGAGTCACAGGAGACCTACGAGCAGTACTTC.